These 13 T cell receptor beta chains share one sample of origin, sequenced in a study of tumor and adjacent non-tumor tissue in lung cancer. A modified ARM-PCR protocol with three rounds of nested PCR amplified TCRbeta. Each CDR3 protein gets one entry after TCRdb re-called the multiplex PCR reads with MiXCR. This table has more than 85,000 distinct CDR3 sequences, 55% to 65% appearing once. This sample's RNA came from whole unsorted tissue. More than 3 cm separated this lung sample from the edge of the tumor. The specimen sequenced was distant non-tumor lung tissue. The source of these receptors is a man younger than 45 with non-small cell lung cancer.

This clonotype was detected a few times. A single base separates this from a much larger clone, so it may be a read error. CDR3 loop: CSVERRMNTEAFF. CDR3 sequence (DNA): TGCAGCGTTGAAAGGCGTATGAACACTGAAGCTTTCTTT. The genes are TRBV29-1 and TRBJ1-1; D is unclear. In germline, CDR1 is SQVTM, CDR2 ANQGSEA. Trimming left V 2 bases short and J 0 bases short, with 7 bases between. There are 13 residues in the CDR3. Looking up the rest from reference TRBV29-1 and TRBJ1-1 gives the full variable domain: SAVISQKPSRDICQRGTSLTIQCQVDSQVTMMFWYRQQPGQSLTLIATANQGSEATYESGFVIDKFPISRPNLTFSTLTVSNMSPEDSSIYLCSVERRMNTEAFFGQGTRLTVV.

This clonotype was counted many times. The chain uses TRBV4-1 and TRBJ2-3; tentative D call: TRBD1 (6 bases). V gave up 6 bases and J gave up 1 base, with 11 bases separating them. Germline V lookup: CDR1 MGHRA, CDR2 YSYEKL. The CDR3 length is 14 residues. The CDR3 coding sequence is TGCGCCAGCAGACCGGGACAACGCACAGATACGCAGTATTTT. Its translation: CASRPGQRTDTQYF.

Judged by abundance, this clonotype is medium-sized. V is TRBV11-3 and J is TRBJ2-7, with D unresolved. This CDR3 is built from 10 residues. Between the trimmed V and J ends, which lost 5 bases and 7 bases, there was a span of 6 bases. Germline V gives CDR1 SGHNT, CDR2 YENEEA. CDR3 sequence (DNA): TGTGCCAGCAGCCAGACAGAGCAGTACTTC. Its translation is CASSQTEQYF. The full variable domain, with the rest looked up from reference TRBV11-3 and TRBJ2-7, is EAGVVQSPRYKIIEKKQPVAFWCNPISGHNTLYWYLQNLGQGPELLIRYENEEAVDDSQLPKDRFSAERLKGVDSTLKIQPAELGDSAVYLCASSQTEQYFGPGTRLTVT.

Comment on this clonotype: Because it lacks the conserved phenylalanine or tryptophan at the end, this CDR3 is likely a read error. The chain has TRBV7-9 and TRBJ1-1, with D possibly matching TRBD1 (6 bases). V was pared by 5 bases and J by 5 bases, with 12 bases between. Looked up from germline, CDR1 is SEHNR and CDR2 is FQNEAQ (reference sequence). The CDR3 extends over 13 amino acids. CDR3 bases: TGTGCCAGCAGCGAACAGGGAATTACTGAAGCTTTCCTT. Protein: CASSEQGITEAFL.

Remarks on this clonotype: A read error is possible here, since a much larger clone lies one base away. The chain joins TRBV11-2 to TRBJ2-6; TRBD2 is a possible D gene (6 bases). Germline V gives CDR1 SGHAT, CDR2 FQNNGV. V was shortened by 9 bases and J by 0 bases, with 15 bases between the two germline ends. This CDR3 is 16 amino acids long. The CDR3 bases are TGTGCCAGAAGCCCTCTAGCGACCTCTGGGGCCAACGTCCTGACTTTC. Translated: CARSPLATSGANVLTF.

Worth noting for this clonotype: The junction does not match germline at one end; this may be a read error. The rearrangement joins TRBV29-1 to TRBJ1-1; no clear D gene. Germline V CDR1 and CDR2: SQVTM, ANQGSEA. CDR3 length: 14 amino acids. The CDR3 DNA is TGCGGCGTTGAAGTAAGTGAGACGAACACTGAAGCTTTCTTT. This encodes CGVEVSETNTEAFF.

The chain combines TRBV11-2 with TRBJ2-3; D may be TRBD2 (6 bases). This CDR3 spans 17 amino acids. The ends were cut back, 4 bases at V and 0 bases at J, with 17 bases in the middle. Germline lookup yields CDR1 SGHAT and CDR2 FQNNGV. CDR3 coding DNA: TGTGCCAGCAGCTGGGCCGGAGGGCGGGCAAGCACAGATACGCAGTATTTT. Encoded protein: CASSWAGGRASTDTQYF.

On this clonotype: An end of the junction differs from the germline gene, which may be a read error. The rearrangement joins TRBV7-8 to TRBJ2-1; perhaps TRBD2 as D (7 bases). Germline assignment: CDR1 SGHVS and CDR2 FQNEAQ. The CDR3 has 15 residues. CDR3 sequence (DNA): TGTGCCAACAGCTTTGGGGGGGCGTACAACAATGAGCAGTTCTTC. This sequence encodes CANSFGGAYNNEQFF.

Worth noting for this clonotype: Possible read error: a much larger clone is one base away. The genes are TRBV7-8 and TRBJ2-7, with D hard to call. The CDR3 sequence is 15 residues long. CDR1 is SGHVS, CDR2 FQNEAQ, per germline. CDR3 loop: CASSVSPDGSYKQYF. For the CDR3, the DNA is TGTGCCAGCAGCGTAAGCCCCGACGGCTCCTACAAGCAGTACTTC. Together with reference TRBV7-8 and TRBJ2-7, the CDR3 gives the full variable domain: GAGVSQSPRYKVAKRGQDVALRCDPISGHVSLFWYQQALGQGPEFLTYFQNEAQLDKSGLPSDRFFAERPEGSVSTLKIQRTQQEDSAVYLCASSVSPDGSYKQYFGPGTRLTVT.

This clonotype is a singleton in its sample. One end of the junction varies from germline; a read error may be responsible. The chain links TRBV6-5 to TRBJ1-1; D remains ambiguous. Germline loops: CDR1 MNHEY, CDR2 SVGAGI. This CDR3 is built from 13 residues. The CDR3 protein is CASTYLGNTEAFF. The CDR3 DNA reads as TGTGCCAGCACTTACTTGGGAAACACTGAAGCTTTCTTT.

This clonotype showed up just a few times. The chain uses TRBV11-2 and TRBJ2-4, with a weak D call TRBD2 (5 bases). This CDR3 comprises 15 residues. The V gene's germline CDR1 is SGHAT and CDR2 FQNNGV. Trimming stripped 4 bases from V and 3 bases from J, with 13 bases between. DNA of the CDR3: TGTGCCAGCAGCTCAGCGGTTTCGGTCAAAAACATTCAGTACTTC. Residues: CASSSAVSVKNIQYF.

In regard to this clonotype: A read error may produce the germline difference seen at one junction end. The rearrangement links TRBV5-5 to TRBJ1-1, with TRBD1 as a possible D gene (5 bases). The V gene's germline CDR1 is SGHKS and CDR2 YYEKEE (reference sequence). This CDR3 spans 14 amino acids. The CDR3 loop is CANSLGHTNTEAFF. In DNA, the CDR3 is TGTGCCAACAGCTTAGGACACACCAACACTGAAGCTTTCTTT.

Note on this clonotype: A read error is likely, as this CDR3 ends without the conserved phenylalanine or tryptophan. The CDR3, as DNA: TGTGCCAGCAGCAAAAACCTCCGTGGTGGAAGCCCCTACGAGCAGTACTTG. Translation gives CASSKNLRGGSPYEQYL. The chain combines TRBV7-9 with TRBJ2-7; D is undetermined. Germline-derived CDR1 and CDR2 are SEHNR and FQNEAQ (reference sequence). The CDR3 runs to 17 residues. V was pared by 5 bases and J by 2 bases, with 22 bases between.